The TCR beta chain under discussion was sequenced for a study of immune evolution from preneoplasia to lung adenocarcinoma. General study findings and limits: Compared with EGFR-mutant or double wild-type lesions, KRAS-mutant nodules were more clonal. Later-stage lesions appeared to have more T cells, more diversity, less clonality.

Remarks on this clone: Antigen specificity is unknown.

The method was immunoSEQ multiplex PCR; TCRdb's version includes in-frame clones alone and lacks a portion of them. The table lists more than 1,500 clones, roughly 80% of them singletons. After removal of 4 bases from V and 8 bases from J, the junction contained 15 bases not matched to a gene. CDR1 and CDR2 (germline): MNHEY, SMNVEV (reference sequence). CDR3 size: 18 residues. H&E slides confirmed each diagnosis, reviewed by two pathologists independently. Sequenced input: FFPE tissue from an adenomatous hyperplasia lung lesion. Subset described: atypical adenomatous hyperplasia (AAH), lung preneoplasia. J is TRBJ2-1 and V is TRBV27, with TRBD2 identical over 12 bases. The sequence was obtained from a donor at least 70 years old with lung adenocarcinoma. The CDR3 spells CASSSPGTSGFFGYEQFF. The DNA of the CDR3 is TGTGCCAGCAGTTCCCCCGGGACTAGCGGGTTTTTTGGGTATGAGCAGTTCTTC.